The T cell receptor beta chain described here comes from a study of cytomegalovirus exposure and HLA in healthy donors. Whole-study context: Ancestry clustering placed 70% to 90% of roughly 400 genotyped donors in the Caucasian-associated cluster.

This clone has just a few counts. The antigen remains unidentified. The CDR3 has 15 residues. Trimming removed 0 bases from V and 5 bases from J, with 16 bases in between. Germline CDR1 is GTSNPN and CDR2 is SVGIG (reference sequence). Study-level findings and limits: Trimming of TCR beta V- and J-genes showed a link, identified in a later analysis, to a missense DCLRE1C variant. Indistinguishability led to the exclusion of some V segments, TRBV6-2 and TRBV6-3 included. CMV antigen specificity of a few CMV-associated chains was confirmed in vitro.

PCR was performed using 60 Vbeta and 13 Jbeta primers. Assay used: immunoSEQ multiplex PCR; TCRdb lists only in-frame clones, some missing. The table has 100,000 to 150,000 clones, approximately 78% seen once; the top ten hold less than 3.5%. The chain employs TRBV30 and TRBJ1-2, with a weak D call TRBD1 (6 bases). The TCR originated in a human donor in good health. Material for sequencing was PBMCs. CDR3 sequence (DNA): TGTGCCTGGAGTGTACAGGGAACCCCGGGGTATGGCTACACCTTC. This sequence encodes CAWSVQGTPGYGYTF.